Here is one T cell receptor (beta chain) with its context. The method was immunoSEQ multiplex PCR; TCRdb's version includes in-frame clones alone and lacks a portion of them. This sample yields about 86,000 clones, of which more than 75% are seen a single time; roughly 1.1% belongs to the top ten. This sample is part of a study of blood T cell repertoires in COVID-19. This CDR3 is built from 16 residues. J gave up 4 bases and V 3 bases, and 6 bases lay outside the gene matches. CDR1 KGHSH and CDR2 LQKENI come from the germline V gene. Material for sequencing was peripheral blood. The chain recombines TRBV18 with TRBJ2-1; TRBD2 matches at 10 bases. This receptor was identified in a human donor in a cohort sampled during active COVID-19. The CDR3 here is CASSPFTSGAYNEQFF. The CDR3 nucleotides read TGTGCCAGCTCACCCTTTACTAGCGGGGCTTACAATGAGCAGTTCTTC.